This T cell receptor (beta chain) came from a study of lymphopenia after photon versus proton radiotherapy. Findings and caveats of the study: After the lymphocyte nadir, photon-treated repertoires showed oligoclonal expansion, especially of CD8+ Temra cells.

This CDR3 is 17 amino acids long. In germline, CDR1 is MGHRA, CDR2 YSYEKL. V shed 0 bases, J shed 2 bases, and the junction held 7 bases outside the gene matches. The method was immunoSEQ multiplex PCR; TCRdb's version includes in-frame clones alone and lacks a portion of them. This sample yields roughly 18,000 clones, of which 84% are seen a single time; around 2.9% belongs to the top ten. Remarks on this clone: Its antigen is currently unknown.

The sequence came from a woman between 45 and 65 years old with pancreatic cancer. Sequenced material: peripheral blood, taken from a patient treated with photon-based radiotherapy. J is TRBJ2-1 and V is TRBV4-1; 7 bases agree with TRBD2. The CDR3: CASSQDGTGGPYNEQFF. The CDR3 DNA reads as TGCGCCAGCAGCCAAGATGGAACGGGAGGACCCTACAATGAGCAGTTCTTC.